Described below is a single T cell receptor (beta chain) sequence and its context. Its specificity is unknown. These data come from a study of T cells after yellow fever vaccination. Study information: The authors prepared low-cell-number fractions using SMART-Seq v4 Ultra Low Input.

This CDR3 contains 15 residues. The V and J ends lost 3 bases and 5 bases respectively, with 16 bases between them. Germline V gene sequence: CDR1 KGHSH, CDR2 LQKENI. Conversion of TCR transcripts into cDNA relied on 5'RACE template switching, which added a universal primer site and UMIs. TCRdb called the 5' RACE reads again in MiXCR, with one record for every CDR3 protein. The table shows a few hundred thousand distinct CDR3 sequences, with approximately 5.7% occurring only once. General observations from the study: Among all clonotypes, a small share was observed in both CD4 and CD8 compartments.

The clonotype originates from a man aged 25-45 years who received the YFV17D yellow fever vaccine. The chain links TRBV18 to TRBJ1-1; perhaps TRBD1 as D (6 bases). Material: PBMCs, obtained 5 days after the yellow fever booster vaccination. The CDR3 reads CASSPASGARTEAFF. The CDR3 nucleotides are TGTGCCAGCTCACCCGCCTCGGGGGCGAGGACTGAAGCTTTCTTT.